This T cell receptor (beta chain) was captured in a study of T cell changes during pregnancy in multiple sclerosis. Profiling relied on immunoSEQ multiplex PCR, and the TCRdb table lists in-frame clones only, not all of them. Of 40,000 or so clones in the sample, 80% to 95% were seen once. CDR1 and CDR2 from the germline V gene are LNHDA and SQIVND (reference sequence). With 3 bases removed from V and 3 bases from J, the gap between germline ends came to 12 bases. The CDR3 runs 14 residues. This receptor was taken from a female donor in good health, enrolled as a control in a pregnancy study. The J gene is TRBJ2-7, the V gene TRBV19, with a weak D call TRBD1 (5 bases). Source: CD4+ T cells from peripheral blood mononuclear cells, taken after pregnancy. The CDR3 region has the DNA TGTGCCAGTAGTATTCAGGGAAAGGGCTACGAGCAGTACTTC. Translation gives CASSIQGKGYEQYF.